The T cell receptor beta chain under discussion was sequenced for a study of OX40 agonist ivuxolimab in advanced cancers. Study details: One hepatocellular carcinoma and a couple of cutaneous melanoma patients partially responded. Overall study findings and caveats: Expanded peripheral T cell antigen specificity was not determined.

Concerning this clone itself: Its antigen is unidentified.

Patients with a history of autoimmune disease or on systemic immunosuppression were excluded. The repertoire was sequenced with immunoSEQ multiplex PCR; TCRdb's copy has only in-frame clones and lacks some. This table holds approximately 110,000 clones, 85% to 95% found once. Germline CDR1 SGHDN, CDR2 FVKESK. The CDR3 has 15 amino acids. The V end lost 1 base, the J end lost 5 bases, and 13 bases lay between the germline ends. The sequence derives from an adult with an advanced solid tumor such as melanoma, head and neck, liver or kidney cancer. The input for sequencing was CD4+ or CD8+ T cells sorted from blood, taken in a trial of the OX40 agonist ivuxolimab. V gene TRBV14 combines with J gene TRBJ2-3, with D tentatively TRBD2 (5 bases). The CDR3 protein is CASSQGLTTRDTQYF. The DNA for the CDR3 is TGTGCCAGCAGCCAAGGCCTGACTACCCGAGATACGCAGTATTTT.